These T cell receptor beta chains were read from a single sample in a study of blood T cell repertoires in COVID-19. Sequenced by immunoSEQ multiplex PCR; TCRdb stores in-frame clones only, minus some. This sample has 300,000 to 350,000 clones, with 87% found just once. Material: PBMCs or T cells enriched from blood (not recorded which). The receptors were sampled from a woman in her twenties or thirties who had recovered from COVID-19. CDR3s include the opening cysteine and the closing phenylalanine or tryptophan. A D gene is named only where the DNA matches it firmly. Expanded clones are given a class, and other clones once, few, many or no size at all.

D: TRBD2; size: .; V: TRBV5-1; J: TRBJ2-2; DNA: TGCGCCAGCAGCCAGATATTTCCGGGACTAGCGGGATCGAACACCGGGGAGCTGTTTTTT; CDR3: CASSQIFPGLAGSNTGELFF
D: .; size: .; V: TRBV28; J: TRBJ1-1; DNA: TGTGCCAGCAGTTTATTGGGAGAGGCTTTCTTT; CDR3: CASSLLGEAFF
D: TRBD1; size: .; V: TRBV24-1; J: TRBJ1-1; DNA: TGTGCCACCAGTGATGCCTCAGGGGGCTTGAACACTGAAGCTTTCTTT; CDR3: CATSDASGGLNTEAFF
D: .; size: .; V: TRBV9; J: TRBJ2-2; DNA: TGTGCCAGCACGAGGGTAGCGAGGAACACCGGGGAGCTGTTTTTT; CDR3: CASTRVARNTGELFF
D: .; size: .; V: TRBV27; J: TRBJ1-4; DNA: TGTGCCAGCAGTTTCGGTCCCCCACTAGGGGAAAAACTGTTTTTT; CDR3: CASSFGPPLGEKLFF
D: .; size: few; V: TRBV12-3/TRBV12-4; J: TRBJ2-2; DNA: TGTGCCAGCAGCCAGGGGACCGGGGAGCTGTTTTTT; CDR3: CASSQGTGELFF
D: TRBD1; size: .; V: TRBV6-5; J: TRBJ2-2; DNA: TGTGCCAGCAGGGCAGGGGGCGACACCGGGGAGCTGTTTTTT; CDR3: CASRAGGDTGELFF
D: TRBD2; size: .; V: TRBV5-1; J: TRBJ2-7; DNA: TGCGCCAGCAGCTTGAGGCAGATAGCGGGCTCCTACGAGCAGTACTTC; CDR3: CASSLRQIAGSYEQYF
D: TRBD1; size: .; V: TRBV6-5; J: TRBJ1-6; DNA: TGTGCCAGCAGTTACGGGGCTGCAGGGGGTTCACCCCTCCACTTT; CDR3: CASSYGAAGGSPLHF
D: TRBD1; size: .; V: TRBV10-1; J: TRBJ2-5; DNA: TGCGCCAGCAGTGAAGAAGGACAGGGCTACCAAGAGACCCAGTACTTC; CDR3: CASSEEGQGYQETQYF